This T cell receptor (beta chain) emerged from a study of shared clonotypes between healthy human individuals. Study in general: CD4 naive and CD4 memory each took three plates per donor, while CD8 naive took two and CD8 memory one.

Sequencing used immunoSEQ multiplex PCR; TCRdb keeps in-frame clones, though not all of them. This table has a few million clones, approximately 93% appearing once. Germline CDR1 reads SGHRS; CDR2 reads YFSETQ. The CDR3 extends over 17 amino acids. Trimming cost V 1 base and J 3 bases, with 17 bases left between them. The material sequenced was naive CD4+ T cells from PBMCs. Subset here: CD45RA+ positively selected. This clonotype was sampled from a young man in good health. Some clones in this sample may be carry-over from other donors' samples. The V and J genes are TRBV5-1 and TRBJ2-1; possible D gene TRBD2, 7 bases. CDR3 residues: CASSLKGGLSNYNEQFF. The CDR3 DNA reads TGCGCCAGCAGCTTGAAAGGGGGACTATCGAACTACAATGAGCAGTTCTTC.